This T cell receptor (beta chain) was captured by sequencing in a study of T cell responses to AZD1222 COVID-19 vaccine. Clones were sequenced by immunoSEQ multiplex PCR, and TCRdb holds only the in-frame ones, with some missing. The sample shows 150,000 or so clones, over 90% of them seen only once. Trimming cost V 6 bases and J 9 bases, with 20 bases left between them. Germline values: CDR1 MNHEY, CDR2 SVGAGI. The CDR3 runs to 15 residues. As for this clone: Its antigen is as yet unknown.

Study findings and constraints: Clonal diversity may have been underestimated, and the donors were mostly white British, with more females than males.

This chain links TRBV6-5 with TRBJ2-2, with TRBD1 as a possible D gene (5 bases). This clonotype originated in an adult in good health. Source: peripheral blood, taken on day 0 of AZD1222 vaccination. The CDR3 is CASRPGSRRGWELFF. DNA of the CDR3: TGTGCCAGCAGACCGGGCAGTCGTAGGGGTTGGGAGCTGTTTTTT.